A selection of T cell receptor beta chains follows, all from one sample in a study of blood T cell repertoires in COVID-19. The repertoire was sequenced with immunoSEQ multiplex PCR; TCRdb's copy has only in-frame clones and lacks some. Among a few hundred thousand clones listed, less than 90% were seen once. Sequencing used peripheral blood. Receptors originate from a man in his fifties or sixties who had recovered from COVID-19. Each CDR3 is given with its conserved first and last residue. Fields, in order: clone size, J gene, V gene, D gene, CDR3 DNA, CDR3 protein. A D gene is named only where the DNA matches it firmly. Only some rows state a clone size, as once, few, many or a class for expanded clones.

size: .; J: TRBJ1-2; V: TRBV6-2/TRBV6-3; D: TRBD1; DNA: TGTGCCAGCAGTTACGCGGACAGGTTGGGAGATGGCTACACCTTC; CDR3: CASSYADRLGDGYTF
size: .; J: TRBJ2-2; V: TRBV24-1; D: .; DNA: TGTGCCACCAGTGACGGGGGTAAGGGTACCGGGGAGCTGTTTTTT; CDR3: CATSDGGKGTGELFF
size: .; J: TRBJ1-5; V: TRBV4-1; D: .; DNA: TGCGCCAGCAGCAGGGGAGGGCACAATCAGCCCCAGCATTTT; CDR3: CASSRGGHNQPQHF
size: .; J: TRBJ2-7; V: TRBV7-8; D: TRBD2; DNA: TGTGCCAGCAGCCGGGGACTAGTGTCCTACGAGCAGTACTTC; CDR3: CASSRGLVSYEQYF
size: once; J: TRBJ1-2; V: TRBV6-5; D: .; DNA: TGTGCCAGCAGTTTCTTCCGGAGCTATGGCTACACCTTC; CDR3: CASSFFRSYGYTF
size: .; J: TRBJ2-7; V: TRBV5-8; D: .; DNA: TGTGCCAGCAGCTTGATGGCAGGATCCTACGAGCAGTACTTC; CDR3: CASSLMAGSYEQYF
size: .; J: TRBJ2-7; V: TRBV24-1; D: .; DNA: TGTGCCACCAGTGATACGGTCCACGAGCAGTACTTC; CDR3: CATSDTVHEQYF
size: once; J: TRBJ1-5; V: TRBV19; D: .; DNA: TGTGCCAGTAGTATTGTTGGCCGGGGTGATCAGCCCCAGCATTTT; CDR3: CASSIVGRGDQPQHF
size: .; J: TRBJ1-2; V: TRBV19; D: .; DNA: TGTGCCAGTAGTATCTTAGGACAGACCTATGGCTACACCTTC; CDR3: CASSILGQTYGYTF
size: once; J: TRBJ2-5; V: TRBV6-6; D: TRBD2; DNA: TGTGCCAGCAGAATGACTAGCGCACAAGAGACCCAGTACTTC; CDR3: CASRMTSAQETQYF
size: .; J: TRBJ1-4; V: TRBV7-2; D: TRBD1; DNA: TGTGCCAGCAGACCCGGGACAGCGAATGAAAAACTGTTTTTT; CDR3: CASRPGTANEKLFF
size: .; J: TRBJ1-3; V: TRBV3-1/TRBV3-2; D: TRBD1; DNA: TGTGCCAGCAGCCAAGGACGACAGGGAAGCTCTGGAAACACCATATATTTT; CDR3: CASSQGRQGSSGNTIYF
size: .; J: TRBJ1-1; V: TRBV7-9; D: TRBD1; DNA: TGTGCCAGCAGCTTAGAGTCCCTCAGGGACAGGGGGAGGGTCACTGAAGCTTTCTTT; CDR3: CASSLESLRDRGRVTEAFF
size: .; J: TRBJ1-5; V: TRBV10-3; D: TRBD1; DNA: TGTGCCATCAGTGAGTCGAACGCTGGGCAGGGGGGCAATCAGCCCCAGCATTTT; CDR3: CAISESNAGQGGNQPQHF
size: .; J: TRBJ1-6; V: TRBV25-1; D: .; DNA: TGTGCCAGCAGGGGGGGAGGGACTCTTTTTAATTCACCCCTCCACTTT; CDR3: CASRGGGTLFNSPLHF
size: .; J: TRBJ2-1; V: TRBV6-5; D: TRBD2; DNA: TGTGCCAGCAGGACCGGGACTAGCGGGCCAGATGAGCAGTTCTTC; CDR3: CASRTGTSGPDEQFF
size: .; J: TRBJ2-5; V: TRBV4-1; D: .; DNA: TGCGCCAGCAGCCAAACCACAGCACACCTGGTCGAGACCCAGTACTTC; CDR3: CASSQTTAHLVETQYF
size: few; J: TRBJ2-7; V: TRBV5-1; D: TRBD2; DNA: TGCGCCAGCAGCTGGACTAGCGGGAGCAAATATGAGCAGTACTTC; CDR3: CASSWTSGSKYEQYF
size: .; J: TRBJ1-2; V: TRBV3-1/TRBV3-2; D: TRBD1; DNA: TGTGCCAGCAGCCAAGATCGGGGGACAGGGCGTGGCTACACCTTC; CDR3: CASSQDRGTGRGYTF
size: .; J: TRBJ2-3; V: TRBV5-1; D: TRBD2; DNA: TGCGCCAGCAGCACAGTAGCGGGACTTAACACAGATACGCAGTATTTT; CDR3: CASSTVAGLNTDTQYF
size: .; J: TRBJ1-3; V: TRBV5-8; D: .; DNA: TGTGCCAGCAGCTTGCGGGTCAGTACGACGGCTTCTGGAAACACCATATATTTT; CDR3: CASSLRVSTTASGNTIYF
size: .; J: TRBJ1-6; V: TRBV6-5; D: .; DNA: TGTGCCAGCAGTTACGGGGGGTTTGGGAAGCCCCTCCACTTT; CDR3: CASSYGGFGKPLHF
size: .; J: TRBJ2-3; V: TRBV5-1; D: .; DNA: TGCGCCAGCAGCTTCGCATCGAGGAGCACAGATACGCAGTATTTT; CDR3: CASSFASRSTDTQYF
size: many; J: TRBJ1-4; V: TRBV15; D: .; DNA: TGTGCCACCAGCAGCGGCGAGCGGGAGTTTGAAAAACTGTTTTTT; CDR3: CATSSGEREFEKLFF
size: .; J: TRBJ1-1; V: TRBV5-1; D: .; DNA: TGCGCCAGCAGCTTGGCCACTGCGAACACTGAAGCTTTCTTT; CDR3: CASSLATANTEAFF
size: .; J: TRBJ1-1; V: TRBV15; D: .; DNA: TGTGCCACCAGCCCCGGGTCGGGGGGTGAAGCTTTCTTT; CDR3: CATSPGSGGEAFF
size: .; J: TRBJ2-3; V: TRBV6-6; D: .; DNA: TGTGCCAGCAGCCCCAGGGCCTCTAGCACAGATACGCAGTATTTT; CDR3: CASSPRASSTDTQYF
size: .; J: TRBJ2-3; V: TRBV18; D: TRBD2; DNA: TGTGCCAGCTCACTAGCGGGTAGCACAGATACGCAGTATTTT; CDR3: CASSLAGSTDTQYF
size: .; J: TRBJ2-1; V: TRBV19; D: TRBD2; DNA: TGTGCCAGTAGTAGGGTAGCGGGGAGCTCCTACAATGAGCAGTTCTTC; CDR3: CASSRVAGSSYNEQFF
size: .; J: TRBJ2-1; V: TRBV5-1; D: TRBD2; DNA: TGCGCCAGCAGCTTGGCCCAGCGGGAGAAAAGGTTCTTC; CDR3: CASSLAQREKRFF
size: .; J: TRBJ1-2; V: TRBV5-6; D: TRBD1; DNA: TGTGCCAGCAGCTTGCGGCAGGGGGCGGGTGGCTACACCTTC; CDR3: CASSLRQGAGGYTF
size: .; J: TRBJ2-3; V: TRBV28; D: .; DNA: TGTGCCAGCAGTACCATAGTCACAGATACGCAGTATTTT; CDR3: CASSTIVTDTQYF
size: .; J: TRBJ2-2; V: TRBV5-3; D: TRBD1; DNA: TGTGCCAGAAGCCCCCGGGACAGGTCACCCGGGGAGCTGTTTTTT; CDR3: CARSPRDRSPGELFF
size: .; J: TRBJ2-1; V: TRBV30; D: .; DNA: TGTGCCTCCATGCGGGGTTACAATGAGCAGTTCTTC; CDR3: CASMRGYNEQFF
size: .; J: TRBJ1-2; V: TRBV19; D: .; DNA: TGTGCCAGTAGCTTCGAATCAACTTCTGGCTACACCTTC; CDR3: CASSFESTSGYTF
size: .; J: TRBJ2-1; V: TRBV2; D: TRBD2; DNA: TGTGCCAGCAGTGAACAGCGGGAGCCTAAATACAATGAGCAGTTCTTC; CDR3: CASSEQREPKYNEQFF
size: .; J: TRBJ2-7; V: TRBV4-1; D: TRBD1; DNA: TGCGCCAGCAGTACAGGGGGCTCCAGCTCCTACGAGCAGTACTTC; CDR3: CASSTGGSSSYEQYF
size: .; J: TRBJ1-5; V: TRBV19; D: TRBD1; DNA: TGTGCCAGTAGGTTGACAGGGTTGAGGCAGCCCCAGCATTTT; CDR3: CASRLTGLRQPQHF
size: .; J: TRBJ1-2; V: TRBV10-3; D: .; DNA: TGTGCCATCAGTGAGCCGAGGGCGGAGGGCTACACCTTC; CDR3: CAISEPRAEGYTF
size: .; J: TRBJ1-5; V: TRBV18; D: TRBD1; DNA: TGTGCCAGCTCACAAAAAGGGGGCGATCAGCCCCAGCATTTT; CDR3: CASSQKGGDQPQHF
size: .; J: TRBJ2-7; V: TRBV13; D: .; DNA: TGTGCCAGCAGCGCCAGGGGCTACGAGCAGTACTTC; CDR3: CASSARGYEQYF
size: .; J: TRBJ2-7; V: TRBV3-1/TRBV3-2; D: .; DNA: TGTGCCAGCAGCCAACAGCCGGGAAGCTACGAGCAGTACTTC; CDR3: CASSQQPGSYEQYF
size: .; J: TRBJ2-2; V: TRBV6-4; D: .; DNA: TGTGCCAGCGGGGAACTAGCAGGCACCGGGGAGCTGTTTTTT; CDR3: CASGELAGTGELFF
size: .; J: TRBJ1-1; V: TRBV24-1; D: TRBD1; DNA: TGTGCCACCAGTGATCATCCTCCTCCGGGACAGGGATGGGGCACTGAAGCTTTCTTT; CDR3: CATSDHPPPGQGWGTEAFF
size: .; J: TRBJ2-7; V: TRBV5-5; D: TRBD2; DNA: TGTGCCAGCAGCTTGGCAGATACTAGCGGCCAACCCTCCTACGAGCAGTACTTC; CDR3: CASSLADTSGQPSYEQYF
size: .; J: TRBJ1-4; V: TRBV18; D: .; DNA: TGTGCCAGCTCACTCTATCAAGCACAGGGAACTAATGAAAAACTGTTTTTT; CDR3: CASSLYQAQGTNEKLFF
size: once; J: TRBJ1-2; V: TRBV3-1/TRBV3-2; D: .; DNA: TGTGCCAGCAGCCAAACGCGGGGGAGTGACTATGGCTACACCTTC; CDR3: CASSQTRGSDYGYTF
size: .; J: TRBJ2-7; V: TRBV3-1/TRBV3-2; D: .; DNA: TGTGCCAGCAGCCGCAAGGGGGGACTATCCTACGAGCAGTACTTC; CDR3: CASSRKGGLSYEQYF
size: .; J: TRBJ1-1; V: TRBV28; D: .; DNA: TGTGCCAGCAGGCTAAACACTGAAGCTTTCTTT; CDR3: CASRLNTEAFF
size: .; J: TRBJ1-1; V: TRBV28; D: .; DNA: TGTGCCAGCAGTTTAAGAGGAAACCTGAACACTGAAGCTTTCTTT; CDR3: CASSLRGNLNTEAFF
size: .; J: TRBJ1-2; V: TRBV7-2; D: TRBD1; DNA: TGTGCCAGCAGCCCCCGGACAGGGAACTATGGCTACACCTTC; CDR3: CASSPRTGNYGYTF
size: few; J: TRBJ2-2; V: TRBV2; D: .; DNA: TGTGCCAGCAGTCCCGAAGGGCGGGGCGGGGAGCTGTTTTTT; CDR3: CASSPEGRGGELFF
size: .; J: TRBJ2-2; V: TRBV5-1; D: .; DNA: TGCGCCAGCAGTTTTGGTGAAGGGGCATCCGGGGAGCTGTTTTTT; CDR3: CASSFGEGASGELFF
size: .; J: TRBJ1-2; V: TRBV6-1; D: .; DNA: TGTGCCAGCAGTGAAGCGCTGTCGGGATATAATGGCTACACCTTC; CDR3: CASSEALSGYNGYTF